This is a list of T cell receptor beta chains from one sample in a study of T cell repertoires in cytomegalovirus infection. These receptors have no known antigen. MiXCR, applied by TCRdb to the reads, yields one record per CDR3 protein. Among some 560,000 distinct CDR3 sequences listed, about 39% were seen once. The specimen comprised cultured PBMCs, sampled from culture after CMV antigen stimulation. The source is a human donor in good health (CMV status not recorded). Some clones in this sample may be carry-over from other donors' samples. Each CDR3 is given with its conserved first and last residue. Fields, in order: clone size, V gene, D gene, J gene, CDR3 DNA, CDR3 protein. A D gene is named only where the DNA matches it firmly. The size of a clone is reported for some rows only, either as once, few or many, or as a class for expanded clones.

size: NA
V: TRBV5-6
D: NA
J: TRBJ2-5
DNA: TGTGCCAGCGGAGAGCTAGGGAGCAGACAAGAGACCCAGTACTTC
CDR3: CASGELGSRQETQYF

size: few
V: TRBV12-3/TRBV12-4
D: NA
J: TRBJ1-5
DNA: TGTGCCAGCAGTTTATGGGGGGAAAGCAATCAGCCCCAGCATTTT
CDR3: CASSLWGESNQPQHF

size: many
V: TRBV4-1
D: NA
J: TRBJ2-3
DNA: TGCGCCAGCAGCCAACCTTCCACAGATACGCAGTATTTT
CDR3: CASSQPSTDTQYF

size: NA
V: TRBV11-2
D: TRBD1
J: TRBJ1-2
DNA: TGTGCCAGCGGGACAGGGCGGGATAATGGCTACACCTTC
CDR3: CASGTGRDNGYTF

size: few
V: TRBV7-2
D: NA
J: TRBJ1-2
DNA: TGTGCCAGCAGCCCAGCTGGGCAGACTTATGGCTACACCTTC
CDR3: CASSPAGQTYGYTF

size: NA
V: TRBV19
D: NA
J: TRBJ2-5
DNA: TGTGCCAGTAGTATAGAACAGAACAAGAGGACCCAGTACTTC
CDR3: CASSIEQNKRTQYF

size: few
V: TRBV12-3/TRBV12-4
D: TRBD1
J: TRBJ2-3
DNA: TGTGCCAGCAGTCTAACAGGGGGAGATACGCAGTATTTT
CDR3: CASSLTGGDTQYF

size: few
V: TRBV7-2
D: TRBD2
J: TRBJ2-7
DNA: TGTGCCAGCAGTCATAGCGGGACCCGAAGCGAGCAGTACTTC
CDR3: CASSHSGTRSEQYF

size: few
V: TRBV11-2
D: TRBD1
J: TRBJ2-7
DNA: TGTGCCAGCAGCGCACGCACCTCAGGACAGGTGAACTCCTACGAGCAGTACTTC
CDR3: CASSARTSGQVNSYEQYF

size: few
V: TRBV7-2
D: NA
J: TRBJ2-5
DNA: TGTGCCAGCAGCCCTTTCCGACCCATCCAAGAGACCCAGTACTTC
CDR3: CASSPFRPIQETQYF

size: NA
V: TRBV7-2
D: TRBD1
J: TRBJ1-1
DNA: TGTGCCAGCAGCCCTAGGGTCCCGGGACAGGGCTGGAACACTGAAGCTTTCTTT
CDR3: CASSPRVPGQGWNTEAFF

size: NA
V: TRBV29-1
D: NA
J: TRBJ1-1
DNA: TGCAGCGTTGTCCGACAGATGAACACTGAAGCTTTCTTT
CDR3: CSVVRQMNTEAFF

size: NA
V: TRBV12-3/TRBV12-4
D: TRBD1
J: TRBJ2-7
DNA: TGTGCCAGCAGTCCCGGGACAGGGGTTGAGCAGTACTTC
CDR3: CASSPGTGVEQYF

size: NA
V: TRBV7-8
D: TRBD2
J: TRBJ2-2
DNA: TGTGCCAGCAGCTTACTAGCGGGAGGGGACACCGGGGAGCTGTTTTTT
CDR3: CASSLLAGGDTGELFF

size: NA
V: TRBV2
D: NA
J: TRBJ1-4
DNA: TGTGCCAGCATTTACCTCCGGGGCCAGGGGAGCGGAAAACTGTTTTTT
CDR3: CASIYLRGQGSGKLFF

size: NA
V: TRBV6-1
D: NA
J: TRBJ2-5
DNA: TGTGCCAGCAGTGAAGCAAGCAGGGGGGGCCAAGAGACCCAGTACTTC
CDR3: CASSEASRGGQETQYF

size: NA
V: TRBV11-1
D: NA
J: TRBJ1-1
DNA: TGTGCCAGCAGCTTATCTCGGTACACTGAAGCTTTCTTT
CDR3: CASSLSRYTEAFF

size: NA
V: TRBV12-3/TRBV12-4
D: TRBD1
J: TRBJ1-3
DNA: TGTGCCAGTAAAACTCGACAGGGGGCGCGGGGAAACACCATATATTTT
CDR3: CASKTRQGARGNTIYF

size: NA
V: TRBV20-1
D: NA
J: TRBJ2-5
DNA: TGCAGTGCTCAAAGGGCGGGGGCCTCGGGAGAGACCCAGTACTTC
CDR3: CSAQRAGASGETQYF

size: NA
V: TRBV6-2/TRBV6-3
D: NA
J: TRBJ1-1
DNA: TGTGCCAGCAGCCCCGGGATGGGCACTGAAGCTTTCTTT
CDR3: CASSPGMGTEAFF

size: few
V: TRBV12-3/TRBV12-4
D: TRBD2
J: TRBJ2-3
DNA: TGTGCCAGCAGTTTTCCTACGGGAGGAGGCACAGATACGCAGTATTTT
CDR3: CASSFPTGGGTDTQYF

size: few
V: TRBV6-1
D: NA
J: TRBJ1-1
DNA: TGTGCCAGCAGTGAAGGGACATTTTACACTGAAGCTTTCTTT
CDR3: CASSEGTFYTEAFF

size: NA
V: TRBV7-2
D: NA
J: TRBJ1-4
DNA: TGTGCCAGCAGCTTAGCTCACGTGGGAGGCCCCGGGAAACTGTTTTTT
CDR3: CASSLAHVGGPGKLFF

size: NA
V: TRBV11-2
D: NA
J: TRBJ2-4
DNA: TGTGCCAGCAGCTCGACGGGGTTGGGCATTCAGTACTTC
CDR3: CASSSTGLGIQYF

size: NA
V: TRBV5-1
D: NA
J: TRBJ1-1
DNA: TGCGCCAGCAGCTTGGAGGGAGGGGAAACTGAAGCTTTCTTT
CDR3: CASSLEGGETEAFF

size: NA
V: TRBV18
D: NA
J: TRBJ2-1
DNA: TGTGCCAGCTCACCAGTGACATCGATCTACAATGAGCAGTTCTTC
CDR3: CASSPVTSIYNEQFF

size: many
V: TRBV7-2
D: NA
J: TRBJ1-1
DNA: TGTGCCAGCAGCTTAGGGGGGGACCGCTCAAATGAAGCTTTCTTT
CDR3: CASSLGGDRSNEAFF

size: NA
V: TRBV7-2
D: TRBD1
J: TRBJ1-4
DNA: TGTGCCAGCAGCCGGACAGGCAGGGGCGAAAAACTGTTTTTT
CDR3: CASSRTGRGEKLFF

size: NA
V: TRBV19
D: TRBD2
J: TRBJ2-1
DNA: TGTGCCAGCGCTTCCCGACTAGCGGGGGCCTACAATGAGCAGTTCTTC
CDR3: CASASRLAGAYNEQFF